This T cell receptor (beta chain) emerged from a study of metastatic and nonmetastatic thyroid tumors. For the study at large: Thyroid patients, malignant and benign, had repertoires compared across blood and tumor or nodule tissue. Study-wide points: Within blood and tumor, benign nodules reportedly had significantly lower TCR beta diversity than malignant thyroid tumors did.

Germline-derived CDR1 and CDR2 are KGHSH and LQKENI. The trim removed 3 bases at V and 9 bases at J, leaving 6 bases unmatched. The CDR3 spans 15 residues. Thyroid surgery was preceded by no treatment in any patient. This clone was found many times. Its antigen is still unknown. Authors' processing steps: Differences in CDR3 between clinicopathological groups were drawn on to build a classifier intended to discriminate distant-metastatic papillary thyroid cancer patients. With MiXCR, TCRdb reprocessed the PCR reads. These V and J calls derive from TCRdb rather than the authors' analysis. This sample has just over 8,000 clones, with around a quarter found just once.

The receptor was derived from a female donor with papillary thyroid cancer or a benign thyroid nodule (not recorded which). Some clones in this sample may be carry-over from other donors' samples. Material for sequencing was tumor tissue. J is TRBJ2-1 and V is TRBV18; 12 nucleotides line up with TRBD2. The CDR3 DNA sequence: TGTGCCAGCTCACCTCTAGCGGGAGGGACGGGTGAGCAGTTCTTC. The encoded protein is CASSPLAGGTGEQFF.